The present T cell receptor (beta chain) was sequenced within a study of vaccination effects on CD4 cells after COVID-19. Note on this clone: Antigen unknown.

ViraFEST expansion of antigen-specific CD4+ T cells with viral peptide pools preceded sequencing. Scientists isolated CD4+ T cells after a roughly 10-day culture period ended. Vaccinees lacked prior SARS-CoV-2 infection and tested negative for nucleocapsid antibodies. Germline lookup yields CDR1 SGHTA and CDR2 FQGTGA. The CDR3 is made up of 15 amino acids. The V and J ends lost 0 bases and 6 bases respectively, with 12 bases between them. Clones were sequenced by immunoSEQ multiplex PCR, and TCRdb holds only the in-frame ones, with some missing. Of about 71,000 clones listed, about four fifths are singletons.

Here the sequenced sample was CD4+ T cells from PBMCs cultured with SARS-CoV-2 spike peptides, taken before COVID-19 vaccination. This sequence joins TRBV7-3 and TRBJ2-1; D unclear. This TCR came from a human donor who received a COVID-19 vaccine. The DNA of the CDR3 is TGTGCCAGCAGCTTAACGTCGGGTGGTTCCAATGAGCAGTTCTTC. Amino acids: CASSLTSGGSNEQFF.